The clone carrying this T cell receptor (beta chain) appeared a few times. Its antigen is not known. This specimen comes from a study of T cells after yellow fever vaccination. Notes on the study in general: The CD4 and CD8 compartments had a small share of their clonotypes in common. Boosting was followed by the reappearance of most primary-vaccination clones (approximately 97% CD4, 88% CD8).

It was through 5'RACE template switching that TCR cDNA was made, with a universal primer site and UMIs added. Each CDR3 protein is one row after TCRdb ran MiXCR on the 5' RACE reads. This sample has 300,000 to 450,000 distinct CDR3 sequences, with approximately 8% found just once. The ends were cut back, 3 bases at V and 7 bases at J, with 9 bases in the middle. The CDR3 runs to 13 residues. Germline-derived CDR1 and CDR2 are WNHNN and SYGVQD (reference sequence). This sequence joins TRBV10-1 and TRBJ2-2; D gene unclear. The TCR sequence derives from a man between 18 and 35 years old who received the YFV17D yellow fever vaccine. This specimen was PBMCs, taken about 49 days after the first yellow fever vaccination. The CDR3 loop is CASSDPPGGELFF. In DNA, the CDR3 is TGCGCCAGCAGTGACCCTCCCGGCGGGGAGCTGTTTTTT.